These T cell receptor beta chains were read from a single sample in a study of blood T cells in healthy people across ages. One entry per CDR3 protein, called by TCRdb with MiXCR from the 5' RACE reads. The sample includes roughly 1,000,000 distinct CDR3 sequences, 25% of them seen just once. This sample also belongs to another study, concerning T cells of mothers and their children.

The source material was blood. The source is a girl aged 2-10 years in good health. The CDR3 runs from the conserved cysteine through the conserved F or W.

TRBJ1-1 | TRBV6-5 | CASSDRRVNTEAFF
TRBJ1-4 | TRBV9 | CASSVSGGNEKLFF
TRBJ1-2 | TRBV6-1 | CASASSREQPLYGYTF
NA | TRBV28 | CASSLRDLGVDEQFF
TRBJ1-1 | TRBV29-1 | CSALGGPASPEAFF
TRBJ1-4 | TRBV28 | CASSYRGSTNEKLFF
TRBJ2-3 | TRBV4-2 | CASSHLRGPTDTQYF
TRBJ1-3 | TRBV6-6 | CASSSTGSGNTIYF
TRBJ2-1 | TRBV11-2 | CASSFTAGITYNEQFF
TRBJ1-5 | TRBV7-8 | CASSLEEADLGQPQHF
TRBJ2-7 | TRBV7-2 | CASSRTGGPREQYF
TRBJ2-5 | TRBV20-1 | CSAREEGSSWETQYF
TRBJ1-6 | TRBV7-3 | CASSLIGSGDWEPLHF
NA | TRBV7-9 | CASSPPFRGQETQYF
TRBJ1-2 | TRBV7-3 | CASSPLGGFGGYTF